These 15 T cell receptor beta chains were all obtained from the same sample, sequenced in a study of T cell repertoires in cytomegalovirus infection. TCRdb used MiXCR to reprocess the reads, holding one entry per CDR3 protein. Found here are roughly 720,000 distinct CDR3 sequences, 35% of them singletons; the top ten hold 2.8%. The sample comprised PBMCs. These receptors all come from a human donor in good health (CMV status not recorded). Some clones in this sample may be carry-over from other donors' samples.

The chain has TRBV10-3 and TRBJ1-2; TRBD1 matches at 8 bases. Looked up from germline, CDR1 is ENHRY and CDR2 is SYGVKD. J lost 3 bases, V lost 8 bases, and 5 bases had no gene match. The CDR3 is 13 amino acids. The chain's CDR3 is CAILGQGHYGYTF. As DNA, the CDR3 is TGTGCCATCCTTGGACAGGGACACTATGGCTACACCTTC.

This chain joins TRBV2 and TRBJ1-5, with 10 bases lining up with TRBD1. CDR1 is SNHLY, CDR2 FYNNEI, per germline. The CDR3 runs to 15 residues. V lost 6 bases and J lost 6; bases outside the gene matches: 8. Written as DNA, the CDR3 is TGTGCCAGCAGCCCGACGGGACAGGGGCGTCAGCCCCAGCATTTT. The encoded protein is CASSPTGQGRQPQHF.

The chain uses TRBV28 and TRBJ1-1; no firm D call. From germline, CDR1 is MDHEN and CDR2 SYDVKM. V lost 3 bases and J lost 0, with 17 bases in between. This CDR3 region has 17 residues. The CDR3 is CASSFHGRSTMNTEAFF. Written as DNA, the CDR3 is TGTGCCAGCAGTTTTCATGGTCGGAGTACCATGAACACTGAAGCTTTCTTT.

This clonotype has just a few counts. In nucleotides, the CDR3 is TGCAGTGCCAAAGGAGGGCCAGGGGAGCAGTACTTC. Protein product: CSAKGGPGEQYF. The chain joins TRBV20-1 to TRBJ2-7; tentative D call: TRBD2 (6 bases). V shed 6 bases and J shed 7 bases, with 16 bases lying between them. Germline V gene data show CDR1 as DFQATT and CDR2 as SNEGSKA (reference sequence). CDR3 length equals 12 residues.

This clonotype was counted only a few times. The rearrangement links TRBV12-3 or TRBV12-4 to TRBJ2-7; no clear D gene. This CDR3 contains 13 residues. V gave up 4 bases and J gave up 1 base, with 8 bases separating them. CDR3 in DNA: TGTGCCAGCAGTTCTGTCGCGTCCTACGAGCAGTACTTC. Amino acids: CASSSVASYEQYF.

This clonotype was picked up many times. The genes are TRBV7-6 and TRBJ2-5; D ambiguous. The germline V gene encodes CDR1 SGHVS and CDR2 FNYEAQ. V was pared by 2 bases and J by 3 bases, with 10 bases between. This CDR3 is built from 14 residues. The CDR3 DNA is TGTGCCAGCAGCTTAAAGGCTGGCAAAGAGACCCAGTACTTC. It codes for CASSLKAGKETQYF.

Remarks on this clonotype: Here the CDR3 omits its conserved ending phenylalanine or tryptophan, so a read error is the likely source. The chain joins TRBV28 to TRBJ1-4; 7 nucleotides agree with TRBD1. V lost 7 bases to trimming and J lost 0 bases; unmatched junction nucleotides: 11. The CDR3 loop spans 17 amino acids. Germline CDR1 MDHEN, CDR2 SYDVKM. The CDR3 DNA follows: TGTGCCAGCATGTCAACAGGGGCCGCCGCAACTAATGAAAAACTGTTTTCT. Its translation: CASMSTGAAATNEKLFS.

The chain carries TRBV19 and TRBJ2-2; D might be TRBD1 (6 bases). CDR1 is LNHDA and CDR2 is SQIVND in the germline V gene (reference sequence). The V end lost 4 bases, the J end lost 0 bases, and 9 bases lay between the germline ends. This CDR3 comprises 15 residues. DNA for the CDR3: TGTGCCAGTAGTAAAGGGGGAACGAACACCGGGGAGCTGTTTTTT. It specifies CASSKGGTNTGELFF.

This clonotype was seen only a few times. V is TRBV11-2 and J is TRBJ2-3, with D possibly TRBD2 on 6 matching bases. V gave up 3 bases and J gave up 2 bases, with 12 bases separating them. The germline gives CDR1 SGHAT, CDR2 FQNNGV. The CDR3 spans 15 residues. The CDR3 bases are TGTGCCAGCAGCTTGGACGGGAGAGTCACAGATACGCAGTATTTT. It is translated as CASSLDGRVTDTQYF.

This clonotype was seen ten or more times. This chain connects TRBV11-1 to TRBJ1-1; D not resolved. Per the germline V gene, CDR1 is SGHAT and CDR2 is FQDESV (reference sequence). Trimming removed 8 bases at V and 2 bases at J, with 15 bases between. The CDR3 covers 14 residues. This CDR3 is CASLDLRKNTEAFF. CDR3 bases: TGTGCCAGCTTGGACCTTCGGAAAAACACTGAAGCTTTCTTT.

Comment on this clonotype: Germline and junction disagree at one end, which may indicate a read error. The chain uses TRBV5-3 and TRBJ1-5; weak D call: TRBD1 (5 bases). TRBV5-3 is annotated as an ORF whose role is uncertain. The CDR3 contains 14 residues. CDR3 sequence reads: CASSLVGRDQPQHF. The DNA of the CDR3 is TGTGCCAGCAGCTTGGTTGGCAGGGATCAGCCCCAGCATTTT.

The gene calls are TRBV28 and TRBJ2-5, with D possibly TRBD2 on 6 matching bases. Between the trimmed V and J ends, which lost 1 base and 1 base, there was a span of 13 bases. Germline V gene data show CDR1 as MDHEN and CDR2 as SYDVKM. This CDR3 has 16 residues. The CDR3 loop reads CASSLLSRDFQETQYF. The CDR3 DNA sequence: TGTGCCAGCAGTTTATTGTCCCGGGACTTCCAAGAGACCCAGTACTTC.

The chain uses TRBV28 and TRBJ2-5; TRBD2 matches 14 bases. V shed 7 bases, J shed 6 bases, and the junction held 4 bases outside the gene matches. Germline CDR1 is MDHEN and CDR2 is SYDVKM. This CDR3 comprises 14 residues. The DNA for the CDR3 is TGTGCCAGCAAGACTAGCGGGGGGGGAAAGACCCAGTACTTC. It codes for CASKTSGGGKTQYF.

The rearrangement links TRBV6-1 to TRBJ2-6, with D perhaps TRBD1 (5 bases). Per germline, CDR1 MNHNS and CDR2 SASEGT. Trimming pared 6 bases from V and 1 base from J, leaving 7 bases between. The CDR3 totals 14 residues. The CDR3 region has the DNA TGTGCCAGCAGGTCAGGGTCTGGGGCCAACGTCCTGACTTTC. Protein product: CASRSGSGANVLTF.

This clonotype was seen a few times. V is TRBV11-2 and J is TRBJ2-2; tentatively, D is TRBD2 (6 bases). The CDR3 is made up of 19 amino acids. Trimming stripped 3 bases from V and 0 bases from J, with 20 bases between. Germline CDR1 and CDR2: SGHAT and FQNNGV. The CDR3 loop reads CASSFPELAGSANTGELFF. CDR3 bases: TGTGCCAGCAGCTTTCCCGAATTAGCCGGGAGCGCGAACACCGGGGAGCTGTTTTTT.